Below are 29 T cell receptor beta chains sequenced from a single sample in a study of blood T cell repertoires in COVID-19 (dated by TCRdb to 2018 to 2020). The method was the immunoSEQ multiplex PCR assay. The clones in this table, taken by TCRdb from immuneACCESS, are in-frame only. Not every clone is retained; where verified, under half of the shortfall comes from an unresolved V gene, and the cause of the rest is unknown. This sample lists under 450,000 clones; about 88% were detected once. Of the sample, around 7.5% is held by the ten largest clones. What was sequenced was peripheral blood. The receptor set was obtained from a woman aged 55-75 years with COVID-19, enrolled during active disease.

The rearrangement uses TRBV5-4 and TRBJ2-3; 14 bases match TRBD2. Germline V lookup: CDR1 SGHNT, CDR2 YYREEE (reference sequence). V shed 0 bases and J 4 bases; nucleotides not matched to a gene: 4. The CDR3 is made up of 17 amino acids. The CDR3 DNA reads as TGTGCCAGCAGCTTGGCCTCGACTAGCGGGGGGGCAGATACGCAGTATTTT. Amino acid sequence: CASSLASTSGGADTQYF.

The chain recombines TRBV7-3 with TRBJ2-2; 7 bases match TRBD1. V shed 1 base and J 0 bases; nucleotides not matched to a gene: 2. Germline V CDR1 and CDR2: SGHTA, FQGTGA. This CDR3 has 16 amino acids. As DNA, the CDR3 is TGTGCCAGCAGCTTAATGGGACAGTCGAACACCGGGGAGCTGTTTTTT. Protein: CASSLMGQSNTGELFF.

This rearrangement joins TRBV7-8 to TRBJ1-2, with 7 positions matching TRBD1. V shed 5 bases, J shed 4 bases, and the junction held 7 bases outside the gene matches. Germline CDR1 SGHVS, CDR2 FQNEAQ. This CDR3 comprises 14 residues. The CDR3 nucleotides are TGTGCCAGCAGCCAGACAGGGACCACCTATGGCTACACCTTC. Protein product: CASSQTGTTYGYTF.

The gene calls are TRBV2 and TRBJ1-2, with D unclear. In germline, CDR1 is SNHLY, CDR2 FYNNEI. The CDR3 has 13 residues. Trimming removed 5 bases at V and 4 bases at J, with 11 bases between. CDR3 loop: CASSPDSFYGYTF. Written as DNA, the CDR3 is TGTGCCAGCAGTCCGGACTCGTTCTATGGCTACACCTTC.

The count of this clone is one. V usage is TRBV6-2 or TRBV6-3 and J usage is TRBJ2-1, with D perhaps TRBD1 (6 bases). The CDR3 covers 15 residues. From germline, CDR1 is MNHEY and CDR2 SVGEGT. V was pared by 0 bases and J by 2 bases, with 8 bases between. CDR3 residues: CASSYSRDTYNEQFF. CDR3 coding DNA: TGTGCCAGCAGTTACTCCCGGGACACCTACAATGAGCAGTTCTTC.

The J gene is TRBJ2-7, the V gene TRBV9; 8 nucleotides align to TRBD1. Per the germline V gene, CDR1 is SGDLS and CDR2 is YYNGEE. This CDR3 is built from 14 residues. The J segment lost 3 bases and the V segment lost 3 bases, leaving 5 bases of the junction unmatched. The DNA for the CDR3 is TGTGCCAGCAGCGGCACCGGGACAGGCTACGAGCAGTACTTC. Encoded protein: CASSGTGTGYEQYF.

V and J are TRBV7-2 and TRBJ2-3, with TRBD2 identical over 9 bases. CDR3 length: 15 amino acids. Trimming removed 2 bases from V and 2 bases from J; junction bases left unmatched: 2. Germline CDR1 reads SGHTA; CDR2 reads FQGNSA. CDR3 residues: CASSLLAGPTDTQYF. In nucleotides, the CDR3 is TGTGCCAGCAGCTTACTAGCGGGGCCCACAGATACGCAGTATTTT.

This clone appeared a single time. The rearrangement joins TRBV19 to TRBJ1-2; D is undetermined. The germline CDR1 and CDR2 sequences are LNHDA and SQIVND (reference sequence). Trimming cost V 3 bases and J 8 bases, with 13 bases left between them. The CDR3 consists of 13 residues. The CDR3 DNA is TGTGCCAGTAGTATGAGGACCGGGGTGGGCTACACCTTC. Residues: CASSMRTGVGYTF.

The chain employs TRBV19 and TRBJ1-6; D is unclear. The germline V gene encodes CDR1 LNHDA and CDR2 SQIVND (reference sequence). Trimming pared 6 bases from V and 5 bases from J, leaving 8 bases between. This CDR3 contains 13 residues. This chain's CDR3 is CASSEAHNSPLHF. In nucleotides, the CDR3 is TGTGCCAGTAGCGAAGCCCATAATTCACCCCTCCACTTT.

This chain uses TRBV12-3 or TRBV12-4 with TRBJ1-2; maybe TRBD1 (5 bases). The CDR3 runs to 12 residues. V was pared by 5 bases and J by 4 bases, with 8 bases between. CDR3 DNA sequence: TGTGCCAGCAGTGCGGGGCGCTATGGCTACACCTTC. It encodes CASSAGRYGYTF.

The table lists this clone with a count of one. V gene TRBV3-1 (or the pseudogene TRBV3-2) combines with J gene TRBJ1-1; unclear D gene. Deletions cut 0 bases from V and 11 bases from J, with 13 bases between. The CDR3 runs to 13 residues. CDR1 and CDR2 from the germline V gene are LGHDT and YNNKEL (reference sequence). The CDR3 region is CASSQDLRGSAFF. CDR3 nucleotides: TGTGCCAGCAGCCAAGATCTCCGGGGATCGGCTTTCTTT.

This chain connects TRBV10-2 to TRBJ1-6; D unresolved. In germline, CDR1 is WSHSY, CDR2 SAAADI. This CDR3 spans 13 amino acids. Trimming left V 8 bases short and J 0 bases short, with 5 bases between. Here the CDR3 DNA reads TGCGCCAGCTCGTCCTCCTATAATTCACCCCTCCACTTT. The encoded protein is CASSSSYNSPLHF.

This chain joins TRBV6-5 and TRBJ1-2, with unresolved D. With 0 bases removed from V and 4 bases from J, the gap between germline ends came to 9 bases. The germline V gene has CDR1 MNHEY and CDR2 SVGAGI. The CDR3 covers 14 residues. The CDR3 reads CASSYSEGIYGYTF. The CDR3 region has the DNA TGTGCCAGCAGTTACTCCGAGGGTATCTATGGCTACACCTTC.

This sequence joins TRBV19 and TRBJ1-6; 7 nucleotides line up with TRBD1. There are 13 residues in the CDR3. CDR1 and CDR2 from the germline V gene are LNHDA and SQIVND (reference sequence). With V trimmed by 7 bases and J by 10 bases, 7 bases remained unmatched. CDR3 DNA sequence: TGTGCCAGTAAACTGACAGGGCAGTCACCCCTCCACTTT. As protein: CASKLTGQSPLHF.

The chain links TRBV13 to TRBJ1-4; TRBD1 aligns across 11 bases. Per the germline V gene, CDR1 is PRHDT and CDR2 is FYEKMQ (reference sequence). The CDR3 runs to 16 residues. The V segment lost 3 bases and the J segment 5 bases; nucleotides outside the gene matches: 5. The DNA of the CDR3 is TGTGCCAGCAGCTTTCGATGGGACAGGGGGAATGAAAAACTGTTTTTT. It translates to CASSFRWDRGNEKLFF. Supplemented by reference TRBV13 and TRBJ1-4, the full variable domain reads AAGVIQSPRHLIKEKRETATLKCYPIPRHDTVYWYQQGPGQDPQFLISFYEKMQSDKGSIPDRFSAQQFSDYHSELNMSSLELGDSALYFCASSFRWDRGNEKLFFGSGTQLSVL.

V and J are TRBV2 and TRBJ2-7; tentatively, D is TRBD1 (5 bases). Germline V gene data show CDR1 as SNHLY and CDR2 as FYNNEI. The germline V and J ends were trimmed by 7 bases and 0 bases, with 13 bases remaining between them. This CDR3 is 14 amino acids long. The CDR3 is CASTKLDNSYEQYF. The CDR3 DNA reads TGTGCCAGCACAAAATTGGACAACTCCTACGAGCAGTACTTC.

A remark on this clone: At one end, the junction sequence differs from germline, possibly due to a read error. The V call is TRBV5-4, the J call TRBJ2-5, with 10 bases that match TRBD2. This CDR3 spans 16 amino acids. Germline assignment: CDR1 SGHNT and CDR2 YYREEE (reference sequence). In DNA form, the CDR3 reads TGTGCCAGCAGGCTAGCGGGGGCGGGCAGAAGAGAGTCCCAGTACTTC. Encoded protein: CASRLAGAGRRESQYF.

V is TRBV5-8 and J is TRBJ1-1; D is unresolved. This CDR3 has 14 amino acids. V was cut by 0 bases and J by 1 base, with 7 bases left in between. Germline V CDR1 and CDR2: SGHTS, YDEGEE. The CDR3 loop is CASSLARENTEAFF. Written as DNA, the CDR3 is TGTGCCAGCAGCTTGGCCCGGGAGAACACTGAAGCTTTCTTT.

The CDR3 reads CASSRSPGMGTYEQYF. The CDR3 DNA reads as TGTGCCAGCAGCCGATCCCCAGGTATGGGCACCTACGAGCAGTACTTC. The rearrangement uses TRBV7-9 and TRBJ2-7; D is ambiguous. Germline V gene sequence: CDR1 SEHNR, CDR2 FQNEAQ (reference sequence). The V end was cut by 5 bases, the J end by 2 bases, with 19 bases between. This CDR3 is 16 amino acids long.

This clone was observed once. The rearrangement uses TRBV29-1 and TRBJ1-2; no firm D call. V was pared by 3 bases and J by 4 bases, with 3 bases between. There are 10 residues in the CDR3. The germline V gene has CDR1 SQVTM and CDR2 ANQGSEA. DNA for the CDR3: TGCAGCGTTGACAGCTATGGCTACACCTTC. Amino acid sequence: CSVDSYGYTF.

V usage is TRBV9 and J usage is TRBJ2-5; possible D gene TRBD2, 5 bases. Trimming cost V 4 bases and J 3 bases, with 13 bases left between them. The germline V gene encodes CDR1 SGDLS and CDR2 YYNGEE. The length of the CDR3 is 14 residues. The CDR3, as DNA: TGTGCCAGCAGCAAAACCTCGGGGAAAGAGACCCAGTACTTC. This sequence encodes CASSKTSGKETQYF. Based on the CDR3 plus reference TRBV9 and TRBJ2-5, the full variable domain is DSGVTQTPKHLITATGQRVTLRCSPRSGDLSVYWYQQSLDQGLQFLIQYYNGEERAKGNILERFSAQQFPDLHSELNLSSLELGDSALYFCASSKTSGKETQYFGPGTRLLVL.

This rearrangement joins TRBV7-3 to TRBJ1-2; D is uncertain. Per the germline V gene, CDR1 is SGHTA and CDR2 is FQGTGA. The V end lost 5 bases, the J end lost 1 base, and 8 bases lay between the germline ends. The CDR3 spans 13 residues. CDR3 bases: TGTGCCAGCAGCCAACAAGATAACTATGGCTACACCTTC. It yields the protein CASSQQDNYGYTF. Combining the CDR3 with reference TRBV7-3 and TRBJ1-2 gives the whole variable domain GAGVSQTPSNKVTEKGKYVELRCDPISGHTALYWYRQSLGQGPEFLIYFQGTGAADDSGLPNDRFFAVRPEGSVSTLKIQRTERGDSAVYLCASSQQDNYGYTFGSGTRLTVV.

The V gene is TRBV6-2 or TRBV6-3, the J gene TRBJ1-5; D might be TRBD1 (6 bases). The length of the CDR3 is 15 residues. Germline values: CDR1 MNHEY, CDR2 SVGEGT. Trimming took 6 bases from V and 7 from J, leaving 19 bases between them. This CDR3 reads CASSPQGQFVQPQHF. In DNA, the CDR3 is TGTGCCAGCAGCCCCCAGGGGCAGTTCGTCCAGCCCCAGCATTTT.

This clone was detected once. The rearrangement links TRBV5-6 to TRBJ1-4; 7 bases agree with TRBD1. Unmatched junction bases numbered 14, after V lost 1 base and J lost 8 bases. The CDR3 length is 17 residues. Germline CDR1 reads SGHDT; CDR2 reads YYEEEE. This CDR3 is CASSLISVGGGWEKLFF. CDR3 bases: TGTGCCAGCAGCTTGATATCCGTAGGAGGGGGCTGGGAAAAACTGTTTTTT. Based on the CDR3 plus reference TRBV5-6 and TRBJ1-4, the full variable domain is DAGVTQSPTHLIKTRGQQVTLRCSPKSGHDTVSWYQQALGQGPQFIFQYYEEEERQRGNFPDRFSGHQFPNYSSELNVNALLLGDSALYLCASSLISVGGGWEKLFFGSGTQLSVL.

V usage is TRBV18 and J usage is TRBJ2-7; TRBD1 matches 7 bases. Trimming at V came to 0 bases and at J to 7 bases, leaving 9 bases not matched to a gene. In germline, CDR1 is KGHSH, CDR2 LQKENI. This CDR3 region has 15 residues. The CDR3 protein is CASSPPSGQLLEQYF. CDR3 DNA: TGTGCCAGCTCACCACCGTCGGGACAGCTGTTAGAGCAGTACTTC.

The V call is TRBV7-9, the J call TRBJ2-1; D remains ambiguous. Germline V gene lookup returns CDR1 SEHNR and CDR2 FQNEAQ (reference sequence). Trimming left V 4 bases short and J 9 bases short, with 10 bases between. CDR3 length equals 12 residues. In DNA, the CDR3 is TGTGCCAGCAGCTCCCCCGGCGGTGAGCAGTTCTTC. Its translation: CASSSPGGEQFF.

V and J are TRBV20-1 and TRBJ1-3; D gene ambiguous. Trimming shortened V by 3 bases and J by 3 bases, and 9 bases separated the two germline ends. The CDR3 covers 13 residues. Germline CDR1 is DFQATT and CDR2 is SNEGSKA (reference sequence). CDR3 region: CSASLALGNTIYF. The DNA of the CDR3 is TGCAGTGCTAGTCTGGCCCTTGGAAACACCATATATTTT.

The chain is built from TRBV20-1 and TRBJ2-5, with D unresolved. This CDR3 region has 10 residues. The germline V and J ends were trimmed by 6 bases and 1 base, with 3 bases remaining between them. Germline V gene lookup returns CDR1 DFQATT and CDR2 SNEGSKA (reference sequence). The CDR3 protein is CSASQETQYF. The CDR3 nucleotides read TGCAGTGCCAGCCAAGAGACCCAGTACTTC.

V and J are TRBV6-1 and TRBJ2-3, with D uncertain. V lost 2 bases to trimming and J lost 1 base, with 10 bases between them. The CDR3 totals 15 residues. In germline, CDR1 is MNHNS, CDR2 SASEGT. As DNA, the CDR3 is TGTGCCAGCAGTGAACTGTTTGAGGGCACAGATACGCAGTATTTT. Amino acid sequence: CASSELFEGTDTQYF.